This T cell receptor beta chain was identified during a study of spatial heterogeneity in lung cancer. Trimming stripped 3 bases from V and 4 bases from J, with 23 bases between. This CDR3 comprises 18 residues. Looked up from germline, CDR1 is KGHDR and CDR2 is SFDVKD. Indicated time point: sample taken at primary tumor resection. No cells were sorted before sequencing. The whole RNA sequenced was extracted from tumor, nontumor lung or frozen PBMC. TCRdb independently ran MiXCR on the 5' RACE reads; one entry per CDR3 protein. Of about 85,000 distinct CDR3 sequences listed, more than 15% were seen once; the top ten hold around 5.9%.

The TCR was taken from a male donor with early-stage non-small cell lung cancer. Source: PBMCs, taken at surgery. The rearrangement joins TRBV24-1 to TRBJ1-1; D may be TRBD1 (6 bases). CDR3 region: CATSDGGSDPWGGTEAFF. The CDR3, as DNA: TGTGCCACCAGTGATGGGGGCTCGGACCCATGGGGCGGCACTGAAGCTTTCTTT.